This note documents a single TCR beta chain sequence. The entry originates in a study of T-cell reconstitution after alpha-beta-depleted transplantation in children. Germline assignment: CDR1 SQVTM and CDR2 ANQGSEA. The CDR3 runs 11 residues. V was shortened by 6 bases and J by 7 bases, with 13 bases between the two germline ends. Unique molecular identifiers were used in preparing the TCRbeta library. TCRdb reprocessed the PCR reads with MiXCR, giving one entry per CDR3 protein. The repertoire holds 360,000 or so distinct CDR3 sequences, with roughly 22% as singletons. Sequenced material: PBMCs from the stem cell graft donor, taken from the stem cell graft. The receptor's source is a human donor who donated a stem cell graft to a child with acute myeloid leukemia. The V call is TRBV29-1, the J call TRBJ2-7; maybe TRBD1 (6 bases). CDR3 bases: TGCAGCGTGACGAGACAGGTGGAGCAGTACTTC. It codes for CSVTRQVEQYF.